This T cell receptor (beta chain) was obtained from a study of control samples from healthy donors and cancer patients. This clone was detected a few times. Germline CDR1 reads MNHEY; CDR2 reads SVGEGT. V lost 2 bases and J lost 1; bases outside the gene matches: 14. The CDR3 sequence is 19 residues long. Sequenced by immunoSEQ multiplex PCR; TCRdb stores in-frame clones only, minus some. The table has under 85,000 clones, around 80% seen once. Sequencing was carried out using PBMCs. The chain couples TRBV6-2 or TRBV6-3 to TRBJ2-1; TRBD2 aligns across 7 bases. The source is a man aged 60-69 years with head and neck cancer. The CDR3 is CASSYAEYLRRGSYNEQFF. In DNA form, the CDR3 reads TGTGCCAGCAGTTACGCGGAGTATCTCCGGCGGGGGTCCTACAATGAGCAGTTCTTC.